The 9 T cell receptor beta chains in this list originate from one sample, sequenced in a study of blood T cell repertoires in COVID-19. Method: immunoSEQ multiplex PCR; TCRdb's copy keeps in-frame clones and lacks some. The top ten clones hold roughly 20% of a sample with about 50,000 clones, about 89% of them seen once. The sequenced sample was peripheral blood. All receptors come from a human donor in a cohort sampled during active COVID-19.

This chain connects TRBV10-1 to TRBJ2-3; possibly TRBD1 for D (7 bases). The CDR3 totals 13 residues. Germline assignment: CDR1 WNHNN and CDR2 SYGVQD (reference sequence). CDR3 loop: CPTSRQGGDTQYF. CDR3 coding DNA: TGCCCCACCAGCCGACAGGGAGGAGATACGCAGTATTTT.

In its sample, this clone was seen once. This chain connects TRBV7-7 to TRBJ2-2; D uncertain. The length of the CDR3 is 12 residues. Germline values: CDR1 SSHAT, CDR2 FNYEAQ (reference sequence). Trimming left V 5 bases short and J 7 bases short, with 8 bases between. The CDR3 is CASSPGGGELFF. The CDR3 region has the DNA TGTGCCAGCAGCCCCGGTGGCGGGGAGCTGTTTTTT. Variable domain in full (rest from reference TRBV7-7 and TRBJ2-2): GAGVSQSPRYKVTKRGQDVTLRCDPISSHATLYWYQQALGQGPEFLTYFNYEAQPDKSGLPSDRFSAERPEGSISTLTIQRTEQRDSAMYRCASSPGGGELFFGEGSRLTVL.

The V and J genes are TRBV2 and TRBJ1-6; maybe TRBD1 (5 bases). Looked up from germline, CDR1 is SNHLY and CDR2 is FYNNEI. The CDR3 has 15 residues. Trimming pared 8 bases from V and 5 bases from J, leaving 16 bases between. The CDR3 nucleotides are TGTGCCAGCGCCATGACCGGGACTAATAATTCACCCCTCCACTTT. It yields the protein CASAMTGTNNSPLHF.

The CDR3 here is CASRPTTGWGRLEAFF. The DNA of the CDR3 is TGTGCCAGCAGACCCACGACAGGGTGGGGGCGACTTGAAGCTTTCTTT. The V call is TRBV28, the J call TRBJ1-1; 7 positions match TRBD1. The CDR3 runs to 16 residues. Germline CDR1 reads MDHEN; CDR2 reads SYDVKM. V shed 6 bases and J 7 bases; nucleotides not matched to a gene: 17.

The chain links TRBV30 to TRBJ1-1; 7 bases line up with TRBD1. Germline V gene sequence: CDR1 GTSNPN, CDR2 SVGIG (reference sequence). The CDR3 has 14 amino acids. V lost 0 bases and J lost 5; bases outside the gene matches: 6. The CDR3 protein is CAWSVLRGRTEAFF. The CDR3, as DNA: TGTGCCTGGAGTGTACTAAGGGGGCGGACTGAAGCTTTCTTT.

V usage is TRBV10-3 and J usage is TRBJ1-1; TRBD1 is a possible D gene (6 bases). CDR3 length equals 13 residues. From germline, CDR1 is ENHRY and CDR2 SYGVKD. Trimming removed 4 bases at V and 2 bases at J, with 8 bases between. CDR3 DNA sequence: TGTGCCATCAGTGGACAGGTAAACACTGAAGCTTTCTTT. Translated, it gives CAISGQVNTEAFF.

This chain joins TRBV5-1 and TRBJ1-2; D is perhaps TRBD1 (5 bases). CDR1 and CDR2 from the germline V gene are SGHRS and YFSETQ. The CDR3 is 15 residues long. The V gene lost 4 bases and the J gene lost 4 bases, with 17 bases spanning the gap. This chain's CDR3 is CASSPTSDSFYGYTF. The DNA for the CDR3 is TGCGCCAGCAGCCCAACCAGCGACAGCTTCTATGGCTACACCTTC.

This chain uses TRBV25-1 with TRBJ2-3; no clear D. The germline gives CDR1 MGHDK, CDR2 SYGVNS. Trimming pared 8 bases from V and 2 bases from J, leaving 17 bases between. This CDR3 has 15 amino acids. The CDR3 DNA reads TGTGCCAGCTCTCCGGCCAAACAGAACACAGATACGCAGTATTTT. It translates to CASSPAKQNTDTQYF.

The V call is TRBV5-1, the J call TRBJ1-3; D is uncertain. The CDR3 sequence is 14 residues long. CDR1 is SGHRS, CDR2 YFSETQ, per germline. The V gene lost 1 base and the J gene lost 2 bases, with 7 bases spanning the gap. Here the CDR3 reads CASSLTGTGNTIYF. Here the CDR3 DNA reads TGCGCCAGCAGCTTGACGGGGACTGGAAACACCATATATTTT.